This T cell receptor beta chain was found in a study of vaccination and CD4 T cells after COVID-19. About the research overall: Two doses of either BNT162b2 or mRNA-1273 vaccine went to participants.

As for treatment: roughly ten-day PBMC culture with coronavirus spike peptide pools or control peptides (ViraFEST assay). The Oncomine TCR Beta short-read assay sequenced DNA from cultured CD4+ T cells. A single record per CDR3 protein comes from TCRdb applying MiXCR to the PCR reads. The sample lists about 15,000 distinct CDR3 sequences, about half seen once, with roughly 26% in the top ten. As for this clonotype: What it recognizes is unknown.

The CDR3 is 13 amino acids. V lost 8 bases and J lost 6, with 14 bases in between. The chain carries TRBV12-3 or TRBV12-4 and TRBJ2-1, with a tentative D call TRBD2 (7 bases). Here the sequenced sample was cultured CD4+ T cells from blood, taken after SARS-CoV-2 vaccination. This sequence was found in a human donor with COVID-19. The CDR3 region has the DNA TGTGCCAGCTCAGGCGGGGGCCTCAATGAGCAGTTCTTC. Protein product: CASSGGGLNEQFF.